The 3 T cell receptor beta chains below come from one sample, sequenced in a study of Tregs in tolerant kidney transplant recipients (dated by TCRdb to the late 2010s). Preparation of the library involved the immunoSEQ multiplex PCR assay. TCRdb retrieved this table from immuneACCESS and kept in-frame rearrangements only. Not all clones are present; in checked studies, unresolved V genes account for under half, and no reason is known for the remainder. The table held for this sample gives roughly 32,000 clones. The top ten hold around 8% of the sample. Reading the label with the study, this specimen's time point is: blood sample drawn before combined kidney and bone marrow transplant. The material was CD8+ T cells from blood, obtained before the transplant. These receptors were collected from a human donor who received a combined kidney and bone marrow transplant.

The CDR3 sequence is CASSGSYEQYF. CDR3 DNA, as far as it was read: TGTGCCAGCAGCGGCAGTTACGAG. V usage is TRBV7-9 and J usage is TRBJ2-7; D unresolved. The observed sequence ends 3 residues before the CDR3 terminus, with the missing tail filled in from the germline J gene. The CDR3 extends over 11 amino acids. Trimming stripped 5 bases from V and 4 bases from J, with 6 bases between. Germline loops: CDR1 SEHNR, CDR2 FQNEAQ (reference sequence).

CDR3 amino acids: CASSLGTGGYEQYF. The sequenced CDR3 bases are TGTGCCAGCAGCTTAGGTACAGGGGGCTACGAG. This rearrangement joins TRBV5-6 to TRBJ2-7; TRBD1 matches 8 bases. The read halts 3 residues ahead of the CDR3 end, with the missing end drawn from the germline J gene. The germline gives CDR1 SGHDT, CDR2 YYEEEE. The CDR3 runs to 14 residues. Trimming took 2 bases from V and 3 from J; bases not matched to a gene: 4.

Comments on this clone: The DNA ends 3 residues before the CDR3 does, and the rest of the CDR3 is filled in from the germline J gene. The J gene is TRBJ2-7, the V gene TRBV2, with TRBD1 matching over 7 bases. This CDR3 has 13 amino acids. Trimming at V came to 10 bases and at J to 0 bases, leaving 6 bases not matched to a gene. Per the germline V gene, CDR1 is SNHLY and CDR2 is FYNNEI. CDR3: CANTGTDSYEQYF. The sequenced CDR3 bases are TGTGCCAACACCGGGACAGACTCCTACGAG.